This T cell receptor beta chain was documented in a study of OX40 agonist ivuxolimab in advanced cancers. Sequencing was performed with immunoSEQ multiplex PCR; in TCRdb, only in-frame clones are kept and a portion is missing. The table records some 50,000 clones, about 90% of them present only once. The CDR3 contains 15 residues. Deletions cut 3 bases from V and 0 bases from J, with 8 bases between. Germline assignment: CDR1 SGHTA and CDR2 FQGTGA. The sequence was collected from an adult with an advanced solid tumor such as melanoma, head and neck, liver or kidney cancer. The chain recombines TRBV7-3 with TRBJ2-2, with D uncertain. The source was CD4+ or CD8+ T cells sorted from blood, collected in a trial of the OX40 agonist ivuxolimab. This chain's CDR3 is CASSFIHSNTGELFF. CDR3 sequence (DNA): TGTGCCAGCAGCTTCATCCACTCGAACACCGGGGAGCTGTTTTTT.